The next 32 T cell receptor beta chains were all read from a single sample in a study of Tregs in tolerant kidney transplant recipients (dated by TCRdb to the late 2010s). What the time point label conveys for this sample: blood sample drawn before combined kidney and bone marrow transplant. Library creation used the immunoSEQ multiplex PCR assay. The table was pulled from immuneACCESS by TCRdb, which kept in-frame rearrangements only. Such tables lose some clones; where checked, under half of the loss comes from unresolved V genes, and the rest has no known cause. The sample has nearly 15,000 clones on record, about four fifths of them singletons. 1.5% to 2% of the sample goes to the ten largest clones. Sequenced material: Tregs from blood, taken before the transplant. The receptors here all came from a human donor who received a combined kidney and bone marrow transplant.

The chain has TRBV7-9 and TRBJ2-4; D is unclear. V lost 5 bases to trimming and J lost 8 bases, with 16 bases between them. This CDR3 has 14 residues. The germline gives CDR1 SEHNR, CDR2 FQNEAQ (reference sequence). The CDR3 bases are TGTGCCAGCAGCCCTGATACCAGGCTGGACATTCAGTACTTC. This sequence encodes CASSPDTRLDIQYF.

A few counts support this clone. In nucleotides, the CDR3 is TGTGCCAGCAGCTACGTAGGGACAGCCGATTACACCTTC. Translated: CASSYVGTADYTF. V is TRBV5-6 and J is TRBJ1-2, with 7 bases lining up with TRBD1. Germline assignment: CDR1 SGHDT and CDR2 YYEEEE. The V segment lost 3 bases and the J segment 11 bases; nucleotides outside the gene matches: 10. The CDR3 contains 13 residues. Looking up the rest from reference TRBV5-6 and TRBJ1-2 gives the full variable domain: DAGVTQSPTHLIKTRGQQVTLRCSPKSGHDTVSWYQQALGQGPQFIFQYYEEEERQRGNFPDRFSGHQFPNYSSELNVNALLLGDSALYLCASSYVGTADYTFGSGTRLTVV.

V is TRBV28 and J is TRBJ2-5; D perhaps matches TRBD2 (6 bases). Deletions cut 8 bases from V and 1 base from J, with 14 bases between. The germline CDR1 and CDR2 sequences are MDHEN and SYDVKM. The CDR3 is made up of 14 amino acids. CDR3 residues: CASGGLSFQETQYF. The CDR3 DNA sequence: TGTGCCAGCGGGGGACTCAGCTTCCAAGAGACCCAGTACTTC.

The gene calls are TRBV7-2 and TRBJ1-1; no reliable D call. Trimming took off 5 bases at V and 7 bases at J, with 14 bases between the two ends. The CDR3 runs 13 residues. Germline V lookup: CDR1 SGHTA, CDR2 FQGNSA. CDR3 DNA: TGTGCCAGCAGCCTAACAGTACTGGGTGAAGCTTTCTTT. It specifies CASSLTVLGEAFF.

The genes are TRBV10-3 and TRBJ1-1; TRBD1 agrees at 7 bases. The V and J ends lost 7 bases and 0 bases, in that order; junction bases with no gene match: 2. The CDR3 has 13 residues. The germline V gene encodes CDR1 ENHRY and CDR2 SYGVKD. CDR3 residues: CAITGGLNTEAFF. DNA for the CDR3: TGTGCCATCACAGGGGGTCTGAACACTGAAGCTTTCTTT.

The genes are TRBV10-1 and TRBJ1-3; the D is unclear. V dropped 4 bases and J dropped 5 bases, with 18 bases sitting between them. The CDR3 is 16 amino acids. CDR1 is WNHNN and CDR2 is SYGVQD in the germline V gene (reference sequence). The CDR3 DNA is TGCGCCAGCAGTGGGCCAACGGGATTCGGGAGAAACACCATATATTTT. It specifies CASSGPTGFGRNTIYF.

The genes are TRBV7-9 and TRBJ1-2; 7 bases line up with TRBD1. CDR1 is SEHNR, CDR2 FQNEAQ, per germline (reference sequence). The CDR3 runs to 16 residues. After removal of 5 bases from V and 0 bases from J, the junction contained 9 bases not matched to a gene. The CDR3 DNA sequence: TGTGCCAGCAGCCTCCCGGGGGACAGATCTAACTATGGCTACACCTTC. Its translation is CASSLPGDRSNYGYTF.

The V call is TRBV10-3, the J call TRBJ2-5; D may be TRBD1 (6 bases). This CDR3 comprises 13 residues. Germline V gene data show CDR1 as ENHRY and CDR2 as SYGVKD. V lost 6 bases, J lost 2 bases, and 10 bases lay in between. Here the CDR3 reads CAISYREQETQYF. In nucleotides, the CDR3 is TGTGCCATCAGCTACAGGGAGCAAGAGACCCAGTACTTC.

On this clone: The junction shows a germline mismatch at one end, possibly a read error. This chain connects TRBV29-1 to TRBJ2-3; 7 nucleotides align to TRBD2. Germline V gene data show CDR1 as SQVTM and CDR2 as ANQGSEA. This CDR3 comprises 14 residues. The CDR3 sequence: CSVEGEGKPDTQYF. CDR3 nucleotides: TGCAGCGTGGAAGGGGAGGGGAAGCCAGATACGCAGTATTTT.

This clone was seen a few times. The chain combines TRBV7-2 with TRBJ1-5, with no clear D. Deletions cut 5 bases from V and 2 bases from J, with 13 bases between. Germline V CDR1 and CDR2: SGHTA, FQGNSA. The CDR3 has 15 amino acids. The CDR3 coding sequence is TGTGCCAGCAGCCCCGGGAGGTCTGGCAATCAGCCCCAGCATTTT. This codes for CASSPGRSGNQPQHF. Filled out from reference TRBV7-2 and TRBJ1-5, the complete variable domain reads GAGVSQSPSNKVTEKGKDVELRCDPISGHTALYWYRQSLGQGLEFLIYFQGNSAPDKSGLPSDRFSAERTGGSVSTLTIQRTQQEDSAVYLCASSPGRSGNQPQHFGDGTRLSIL.

V gene TRBV7-9 combines with J gene TRBJ1-1; D is unclear. Germline CDR1 and CDR2: SEHNR and FQNEAQ (reference sequence). V lost 3 bases and J lost 4, with 15 bases in between. The CDR3 consists of 15 residues. The CDR3 spells CASSLMGGTGTEAFF. In DNA form, the CDR3 reads TGTGCCAGCAGCTTGATGGGAGGAACGGGCACTGAAGCTTTCTTT.

The rearrangement links TRBV18 to TRBJ2-5; TRBD2 agrees at 8 bases. The germline gives CDR1 KGHSH, CDR2 LQKENI. Unmatched junction bases numbered 11, after V lost 3 bases and J lost 2 bases. The CDR3 loop spans 17 amino acids. The CDR3 DNA follows: TGTGCCAGCTCACCTGGGATAGCGGGATCCAGACAAGAGACCCAGTACTTC. It yields the protein CASSPGIAGSRQETQYF.

This clone was recorded once. CDR3 region: CASSQDGLAYNEQFF. CDR3 bases: TGCGCCAGCAGCCAAGATGGACTAGCGTACAATGAGCAGTTCTTC. The rearrangement joins TRBV4-1 to TRBJ2-1, with TRBD2 matching 9 bases. Germline assignment: CDR1 MGHRA and CDR2 YSYEKL. V shed 0 bases, J shed 4 bases, and the junction held 1 base outside the gene matches. CDR3 length: 15 amino acids.

The V gene is TRBV4-1, the J gene TRBJ1-1, with 7 bases matching TRBD1. V was clipped by 4 bases and J by 4 bases; unmatched bases: 9. The CDR3 has 15 residues. The germline V gene encodes CDR1 MGHRA and CDR2 YSYEKL. CDR3 region: CASSLHYSGGTEAFF. For the CDR3, the DNA is TGCGCCAGCAGCCTCCACTATTCAGGGGGCACTGAAGCTTTCTTT.

V is TRBV2 and J is TRBJ1-2; a weak D match, TRBD1 (5 bases). The germline V and J ends were trimmed by 3 bases and 8 bases, with 16 bases remaining between them. The CDR3 consists of 14 residues. CDR1 is SNHLY, CDR2 FYNNEI, per germline. CDR3 sequence: CASSDGPGVMGYTF. CDR3 nucleotides: TGTGCCAGCAGTGACGGACCGGGGGTTATGGGCTACACCTTC.

In this sample, this clone turned up once. The chain combines TRBV10-1 with TRBJ1-6, with 9 bases that match TRBD1. The CDR3 sequence is 15 residues long. Per germline, CDR1 WNHNN and CDR2 SYGVQD (reference sequence). V trimming: 4 bases; J trimming: 7 bases; junction bases outside the gene matches: 5. Written as DNA, the CDR3 is TGCGCCAGCAGTGTGTCGGGACAGGGAAATTCACCCCTCCACTTT. Its translation is CASSVSGQGNSPLHF.

V is TRBV6-1 and J is TRBJ1-1; 7 bases agree with TRBD1. The CDR3 totals 14 residues. CDR1 and CDR2 from the germline V gene are MNHNS and SASEGT. Trimming at V came to 6 bases and at J to 1 base, leaving 5 bases not matched to a gene. The CDR3 DNA reads as TGTGCCAGCAGGTGGGACAGTAGGAACACTGAAGCTTTCTTT. This gives the protein CASRWDSRNTEAFF.

This chain uses TRBV7-2 with TRBJ2-5, with D possibly being TRBD1 (5 bases). Germline V gene lookup returns CDR1 SGHTA and CDR2 FQGNSA. The CDR3 is 14 amino acids. V gave up 5 bases and J gave up 4 bases, with 14 bases separating them. DNA for the CDR3: TGTGCCAGCAGCCCAGCAGGGTGGGGAGAGACCCAGTACTTC. Its protein product is CASSPAGWGETQYF.

The V call is TRBV5-4, the J call TRBJ1-2; the match to TRBD1 covers 11 bases. The length of the CDR3 is 15 residues. Germline V CDR1 and CDR2: SGHNT, YYREEE (reference sequence). V lost 4 bases, J lost 4 bases, and 6 bases stayed unmatched. The DNA of the CDR3 is TGTGCCAGCAGCGCCGGGACAGGGGGAACCTATGGCTACACCTTC. Translated, it gives CASSAGTGGTYGYTF.

This chain joins TRBV28 and TRBJ2-4, with 8 bases matching TRBD1. Germline V gene data show CDR1 as MDHEN and CDR2 as SYDVKM. The CDR3 is 13 amino acids. J gave up 6 bases and V 5 bases, and 3 bases lay outside the gene matches. CDR3 protein: CASSLGQGNIQYF. The CDR3 DNA follows: TGTGCCAGCAGTCTAGGACAGGGAAACATTCAGTACTTC.

The chain couples TRBV11-3 to TRBJ2-3; D may be TRBD2 (6 bases). V lost 4 bases and J 2 bases, leaving 13 bases between the germline ends. The length of the CDR3 is 15 residues. CDR1 SGHNT and CDR2 YENEEA come from the germline V gene. CDR3 region: CASSSMGLHTDTQYF. CDR3 nucleotides: TGTGCCAGCAGCTCTATGGGACTCCACACAGATACGCAGTATTTT.

The gene calls are TRBV20-1 and TRBJ2-1; the D is unclear. The CDR3 has 11 amino acids. Germline V gene lookup returns CDR1 DFQATT and CDR2 SNEGSKA (reference sequence). The germline V and J ends were trimmed by 5 bases and 4 bases, with 6 bases remaining between them. CDR3 sequence reads: CSASIYNEQFF. The CDR3 DNA sequence: TGCAGTGCTTCTATATACAATGAGCAGTTCTTC.

The rearrangement uses TRBV5-5 and TRBJ2-5; TRBD2 might be the D (5 bases). Germline CDR1 reads SGHKS; CDR2 reads YYEKEE (reference sequence). CDR3 size: 16 residues. Deletions cut 0 bases from V and 0 bases from J, with 12 bases between. The DNA for the CDR3 is TGTGCCAGCAGCTTGGGGCGGGCTGATTACCAAGAGACCCAGTACTTC. Protein product: CASSLGRADYQETQYF.

This chain connects TRBV11-2 to TRBJ1-2; TRBD1 might be the D (6 bases). Germline V lookup: CDR1 SGHAT, CDR2 FQNNGV. The length of the CDR3 is 11 residues. V was cut by 5 bases and J by 7 bases, with 8 bases left in between. CDR3 loop: CASSARGGYTF. The CDR3 bases are TGTGCCAGCAGCGCCAGGGGTGGCTACACCTTC. Together with reference TRBV11-2 and TRBJ1-2, the CDR3 gives the full variable domain: EAGVAQSPRYKIIEKRQSVAFWCNPISGHATLYWYQQILGQGPKLLIQFQNNGVVDDSQLPKDRFSAERLKGVDSTLKIQPAKLEDSAVYLCASSARGGYTFGSGTRLTVV.

The rearrangement uses TRBV27 and TRBJ2-3, with D possibly TRBD1 on 6 matching bases. The CDR3 sequence is 14 residues long. Germline CDR1 MNHEY, CDR2 SMNVEV (reference sequence). V lost 4 bases to trimming and J lost 6 bases, with 14 bases between them. The CDR3 bases are TGTGCCAGCAGTTGGGCTTGGGGGCCTGATACGCAGTATTTT. Translated: CASSWAWGPDTQYF.

The chain carries TRBV5-4 and TRBJ1-5; D is undetermined. Per germline, CDR1 SGHNT and CDR2 YYREEE (reference sequence). V lost 4 bases and J lost 5, with 10 bases in between. The CDR3 is 13 amino acids. The CDR3 coding sequence is TGTGCCAGCAGCCCGGGTGGAGATCAGCCCCAGCATTTT. Its protein product is CASSPGGDQPQHF.

The chain employs TRBV6-5 and TRBJ1-1; no clear D gene. CDR1 and CDR2 (germline): MNHEY, SVGAGI. The CDR3 spans 15 residues. V gave up 3 bases and J gave up 4 bases, with 15 bases separating them. CDR3 in amino acids: CASSYQQSRPTEAFF. The DNA of the CDR3 is TGTGCCAGCAGTTATCAACAGTCACGTCCCACTGAAGCTTTCTTT.

This chain uses TRBV6-1 with TRBJ1-4; tentatively, D is TRBD1 (6 bases). Germline assignment: CDR1 MNHNS and CDR2 SASEGT. V lost 5 bases, J lost 0 bases, and 10 bases lay in between. The CDR3 is 15 residues long. CDR3 nucleotides: TGTGCCAGCAGTAGTGGACAGTCAACTAATGAAAAACTGTTTTTT. Translated, it gives CASSSGQSTNEKLFF.

The chain carries TRBV19 and TRBJ2-7; 7 bases are shared with TRBD1. V trimming: 4 bases; J trimming: 3 bases; junction bases outside the gene matches: 9. Germline assignment: CDR1 LNHDA and CDR2 SQIVND (reference sequence). This CDR3 spans 15 amino acids. CDR3 loop: CASSTKQGSDYEQYF. CDR3 DNA: TGTGCCAGTAGTACGAAACAGGGGTCGGACTACGAGCAGTACTTC.

This clone was seen more than once but under ten times. The chain joins TRBV27 to TRBJ1-2, with D maybe TRBD1 (5 bases). Trimming took 3 bases from V and 0 from J, leaving 8 bases between them. The germline V gene has CDR1 MNHEY and CDR2 SMNVEV (reference sequence). The CDR3 totals 14 residues. CDR3 residues: CASSFRTTNYGYTF. The CDR3 DNA follows: TGTGCCAGCAGTTTCAGGACAACTAACTATGGCTACACCTTC.

The rearrangement joins TRBV5-1 to TRBJ2-3; 9 bases fit TRBD2. Germline V gives CDR1 SGHRS, CDR2 YFSETQ. V lost 0 bases to trimming and J lost 5 bases; unmatched junction nucleotides: 7. The CDR3 covers 16 residues. CDR3 coding DNA: TGCGCCAGCAGCTTGGATGCGGGAGGGCCCGGAGATACGCAGTATTTT. This sequence encodes CASSLDAGGPGDTQYF.

CDR3: CASSDLMVGGMGNQPQHF. The CDR3 nucleotides read TGCGCCAGCAGTGACTTAATGGTCGGAGGGATGGGCAATCAGCCCCAGCATTTT. This chain links TRBV10-2 with TRBJ1-5; D is ambiguous. Germline V gene lookup returns CDR1 WSHSY and CDR2 SAAADI. The CDR3 consists of 18 residues. Trimming pared 3 bases from V and 2 bases from J, leaving 20 bases between.